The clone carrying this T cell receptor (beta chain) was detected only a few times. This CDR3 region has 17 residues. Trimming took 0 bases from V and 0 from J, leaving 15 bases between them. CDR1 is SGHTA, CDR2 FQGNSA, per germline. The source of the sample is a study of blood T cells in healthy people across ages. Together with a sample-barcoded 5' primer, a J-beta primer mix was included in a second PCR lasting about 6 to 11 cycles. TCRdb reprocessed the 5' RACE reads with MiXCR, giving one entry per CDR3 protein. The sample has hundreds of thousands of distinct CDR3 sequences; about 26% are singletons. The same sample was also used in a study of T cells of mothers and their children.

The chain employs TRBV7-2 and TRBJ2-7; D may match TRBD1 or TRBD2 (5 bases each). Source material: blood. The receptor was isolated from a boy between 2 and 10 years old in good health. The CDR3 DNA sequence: TGTGCCAGCAGCTTAGCGAATTGGGACCAGAGCTCCTACGAGCAGTACTTC. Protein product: CASSLANWDQSSYEQYF.